The rows below give T cell receptor beta chains drawn from one sample of a study of T cells after yellow fever vaccination. MiXCR, run by TCRdb on the 5' RACE reads, gives a single entry per CDR3 protein. Of roughly 94,000 distinct CDR3 sequences in the sample, under 9% were seen once. The source material was CD8+ T cells not binding an NS4B(214-222) dextramer, sorted from PBMCs, sampled around 14 days after the first yellow fever vaccination. The receptors originated from a man aged 18 to 29 who received the YFV17D yellow fever vaccine. Each CDR3 is given with its conserved first and last residue.

TRBJ2-1	TRBV4-2	CASSQGGPEGLAGDNEQFF
TRBJ2-1	TRBV12-3/TRBV12-4	CASSSGSPWNNEQFF
TRBJ2-2	TRBV6-5	CASSYPSRGQHTGELFF
TRBJ2-1	TRBV11-3	CASSPRDGTYNEQFF
TRBJ2-7	TRBV12-3/TRBV12-4	CASSLSPGAGYEQYF
TRBJ1-1	TRBV10-3	CAIRHRDSGSNTEAFF
TRBJ1-4	TRBV25-1	CASGESLDKFEKLFF
TRBJ2-1	TRBV19	CASSTSSGLSYNEQFF
TRBJ1-1	TRBV5-1	CASRAGVGRGTEAFF
TRBJ2-4	TRBV11-2	CASSLEWGAKNIQYF
TRBJ1-5	TRBV6-2/TRBV6-3	CASSYPGGFGQPQHF
TRBJ2-5	TRBV3-1	CASSQDTQGLGETQYF
TRBJ2-6	TRBV4-3	CASSQDGGAGANVLTF
TRBJ1-6	TRBV12-5	CASGHRGEGSPLHF
TRBJ1-5	TRBV4-1	CASSPPLSRGQHQPQHF
TRBJ2-1	TRBV19	CASSIIPNYNEQFF
TRBJ2-3	TRBV6-2/TRBV6-3	CASSTRQGRDTQYF
TRBJ2-1	TRBV6-2/TRBV6-3	CASSYRVDEQFF
TRBJ1-2	TRBV21-1	CASIRPGRRSYGYTF
TRBJ2-1	TRBV11-3	CASSLAGPLYNEQFF
TRBJ1-5	TRBV12-3/TRBV12-4	CASSLGQPGGNQPQHF
TRBJ2-3	TRBV7-9	CASSGDRGRTDTQYF
TRBJ1-1	TRBV30	CAWGSNTEAFF
TRBJ2-7	TRBV7-9	CASSGPGGSSYEQYF
TRBJ2-5	TRBV4-3	CASSPYDASGLETQYF
TRBJ2-3	TRBV11-3	CASSGVLAGGQDTQYF
TRBJ2-4	TRBV7-9	CASSSTDRVLAKNIQYF
TRBJ1-3	TRBV12-3/TRBV12-4	CASSSVGNTIYF
TRBJ2-3	TRBV4-1	CASSQGLLTDTQYF
TRBJ2-2	TRBV15	CATSGFGAVLNTGELFF
TRBJ2-2	TRBV12-3/TRBV12-4	CASSFQYTGELFF
TRBJ2-7	TRBV4-1	CASSQDRTASYEQYF
TRBJ2-3	TRBV7-2	CASSSTPSDTQYF
TRBJ2-4	TRBV7-9	CASSLVGAGHQYF
TRBJ2-2	TRBV29-1	CSVYRPKTGELFF
TRBJ2-7	TRBV20-1	CSARYIYEQYF
TRBJ2-3	TRBV5-1	CASSLEGVARTDTQYF
TRBJ1-1	TRBV6-5	CASSYANTEAFF
TRBJ2-5	TRBV6-2/TRBV6-3	CASSPPSLQTQYF
TRBJ2-5	TRBV29-1	CSVELDREDQETQYF
TRBJ2-5	TRBV10-3	CAIRAGGGVGETQYF
TRBJ2-3	TRBV5-5	CASSLVGLGTAVADTQYF
TRBJ1-2	TRBV20-1	CSAIDTLGYTF
TRBJ1-4	TRBV7-9	CASSPLGEKLFF
TRBJ2-2	TRBV13	CASSPGTDNTGELFF
TRBJ2-3	TRBV12-3/TRBV12-4	CASGQSPTDTQYF
TRBJ1-2	TRBV4-1	CASSPYDRDLPIYGYTF
TRBJ2-5	TRBV29-1	CSVEAKGIWETQYF
TRBJ1-1	TRBV6-2/TRBV6-3	CASSSIVRNTEAFF
TRBJ2-3	TRBV7-2	CASSRELGLNTDTQYF
TRBJ1-5	TRBV15	CATSSPGWQPQHF
TRBJ1-1	TRBV5-1	CASSERGAMNTEAFF
TRBJ2-7	TRBV4-1	CASSLIDRATYEQYF